Below, 27 T cell receptor beta chains from the same sample are listed, as sequenced in a study of identical twins. Each CDR3 protein gets one entry after TCRdb re-called the 5' RACE reads with MiXCR. The sample has approximately 670,000 distinct CDR3 sequences, 5.5% to 6.5% seen once. Material: naive T cells sorted from blood. The source of these receptors is a man between 18 and 29 years old in good health.

The table lists this clonotype with many counts. This chain joins TRBV21-1 and TRBJ2-5; TRBD2 is the table's D call and was not checked against the DNA. TRBV21-1 is classified as a pseudogene. CDR3 length: 15 amino acids. CDR3 nucleotides: TGTGCCAGCAGCAAAGACACTAGCGGGAGTGAGACCCAGTACTTC. It translates to CASSKDTSGSETQYF.

This clonotype was observed at least ten times. The CDR3 protein is CASSKGQGDTQYF. The CDR3 coding sequence is TGCGCCAGCAGCAAGGGACAGGGAGATACGCAGTATTTT. V and J are TRBV5-1 and TRBJ2-3; 9 positions match TRBD1. Germline CDR1 and CDR2: SGHRS and YFSETQ. The CDR3 sequence is 13 residues long. Losses at the gene ends were 4 bases for V and 5 bases for J; bases not matched to a gene: 2.

This clonotype showed up just a few times. The chain uses TRBV7-9 and TRBJ1-1; D is perhaps TRBD1 (5 bases). Trimming removed 6 bases at V and 3 bases at J, with 17 bases between. This CDR3 comprises 15 residues. The germline V gene has CDR1 SEHNR and CDR2 FQNEAQ (reference sequence). The CDR3 is CASSSEGAPHTEAFF. The CDR3 coding sequence is TGTGCCAGCAGTTCCGAAGGGGCACCACACACTGAAGCTTTCTTT.

The rearrangement joins TRBV12-3 or TRBV12-4 to TRBJ2-7, with 16 bases lining up with TRBD2. The CDR3 length is 23 residues. Trimming took 0 bases from V and 0 from J; bases not matched to a gene: 17. The CDR3 sequence is CASSLARVEGLAGGPFSSYEQYV. CDR3 sequence (DNA): TGTGCCAGCAGTTTAGCCCGGGTAGAGGGACTAGCGGGAGGGCCGTTCTCCTCCTACGAGCAGTACGTC.

This sequence joins TRBV19 and TRBJ2-4, with 7 bases aligning to TRBD2. Trimming at V came to 6 bases and at J to 0 bases, leaving 5 bases not matched to a gene. Germline V lookup: CDR1 LNHDA, CDR2 SQIVND (reference sequence). The CDR3 totals 15 residues. Written as DNA, the CDR3 is TGTGCCAGTAGCGCGGGGGATGTAGCCAAAAACATTCAGTACTTC. It specifies CASSAGDVAKNIQYF.

This clonotype appeared many times. The chain employs TRBV29-1 and TRBJ2-7; D is perhaps TRBD2 (7 bases). Trimming removed 6 bases from V and 6 bases from J, with 18 bases in between. Germline assignment: CDR1 SQVTM and CDR2 ANQGSEA. CDR3 length: 13 amino acids. The CDR3 coding sequence is TGCAGCGTGGGAGGGAGACAGGCCCTCGAGCAGTACTTC. Amino acids: CSVGGRQALEQYF.

This clonotype was observed at least ten times. The rearrangement uses TRBV27 and TRBJ2-7; maybe TRBD1 (6 bases). Germline V gene lookup returns CDR1 MNHEY and CDR2 SMNVEV (reference sequence). Deletions cut 10 bases from V and 3 bases from J, with 13 bases between. The CDR3 spans 12 residues. The chain's CDR3 is CAIRTENYEQYF. The DNA of the CDR3 is TGTGCCATACGGACAGAAAACTACGAGCAGTACTTC.

This clonotype showed up many times. The V gene is TRBV20-1, the J gene TRBJ2-4; 14 positions match TRBD2. Germline V gene sequence: CDR1 DFQATT, CDR2 SNEGSKA (reference sequence). The CDR3 spans 17 residues. Unmatched junction bases numbered 5, after V lost 4 bases and J lost 0 bases. Here the CDR3 reads CSATGTSGSQAKNIQYF. In nucleotides, the CDR3 is TGCAGTGCTACCGGGACTAGCGGGAGTCAAGCCAAAAACATTCAGTACTTC.

This clonotype was seen many times. This sequence joins TRBV20-1 and TRBJ2-2; D not certain. The CDR3 is made up of 14 amino acids. Trimming left V 6 bases short and J 5 bases short, with 16 bases between. Per the germline V gene, CDR1 is DFQATT and CDR2 is SNEGSKA (reference sequence). The CDR3 is CSAPRLVTTGELFF. DNA for the CDR3: TGCAGTGCCCCCCGGCTGGTCACTACCGGGGAGCTGTTTTTT.

This clonotype was found many times. This chain links TRBV5-1 with TRBJ2-3; D is uncertain. V was shortened by 0 bases and J by 1 base, with 6 bases between the two germline ends. The length of the CDR3 is 14 residues. Germline V gene data show CDR1 as SGHRS and CDR2 as YFSETQ. CDR3 coding DNA: TGCGCCAGCAGCTTGGTAATGGGCACAGATACGCAGTATTTT. The encoded protein is CASSLVMGTDTQYF.

At least ten counts were recorded for this clonotype. The rearrangement links TRBV15 to TRBJ2-1, with 8 nucleotides matching TRBD2. From germline, CDR1 is LNHNV and CDR2 YYDKDF (reference sequence). Losses at the gene ends were 6 bases for V and 3 bases for J; bases not matched to a gene: 4. The CDR3 extends over 14 amino acids. For the CDR3, the DNA is TGTGCCACCAGAGCGGGAGTAGACTACAATGAGCAGTTCTTC. This codes for CATRAGVDYNEQFF. The full variable domain, its missing parts supplied by reference TRBV15 and TRBJ2-1, is DAMVIQNPRYQVTQFGKPVTLSCSQTLNHNVMYWYQQKSSQAPKLLFHYYDKDFNNEADTPDNFQSRRPNTSFCFLDIRSPGLGDTAMYLCATRAGVDYNEQFFGPGTRLTVL.

This clonotype was observed at least ten times. The chain combines TRBV7-9 with TRBJ2-3; perhaps TRBD2 as D (7 bases). This CDR3 region has 13 residues. V gave up 9 bases and J gave up 4 bases, with 14 bases separating them. CDR1 is SEHNR and CDR2 is FQNEAQ in the germline V gene (reference sequence). The DNA for the CDR3 is TGTGCCAGTCGTCGGGGGGCCGCAGATACGCAGTATTTT. The encoded protein is CASRRGAADTQYF.

The V call is TRBV20-1, the J call TRBJ2-5; D is undetermined. Germline V gene lookup returns CDR1 DFQATT and CDR2 SNEGSKA (reference sequence). Trimming took off 3 bases at V and 5 bases at J, with 4 bases between the two ends. This CDR3 spans 10 amino acids. The CDR3 reads CSASFETQYF. The CDR3 region has the DNA TGCAGTGCTAGTTTTGAGACCCAGTACTTC.

This clonotype was detected a few times. The V gene is TRBV5-1, the J gene TRBJ1-5; the D gene is possibly TRBD1 (5 bases). From germline, CDR1 is SGHRS and CDR2 YFSETQ. V was pared by 4 bases and J by 1 base, with 12 bases between. The CDR3 extends over 15 amino acids. This CDR3 is CASSTRGDSNQPQHF. In DNA, the CDR3 is TGCGCCAGCAGCACACGAGGGGACAGCAATCAGCCCCAGCATTTT.

This rearrangement joins TRBV15 to TRBJ2-3, with no clear D. The V and J ends lost 8 bases and 8 bases respectively, with 14 bases between them. CDR3 length: 12 residues. Germline V lookup: CDR1 LNHNV, CDR2 YYDKDF (reference sequence). CDR3 sequence reads: CATGQSGGTQYF. In DNA, the CDR3 is TGTGCCACCGGGCAGTCCGGCGGTACGCAGTATTTT.

This clonotype appeared many times. This chain connects TRBV9 to TRBJ2-1; the D call may be TRBD1 or TRBD2 (7 bases each). The length of the CDR3 is 18 residues. In germline, CDR1 is SGDLS, CDR2 YYNGEE. Deletions cut 0 bases from V and 0 bases from J, with 16 bases between. In DNA, the CDR3 is TGTGCCAGCAGCGTAGGGAGAGGGGGCGGGAGCTCCTACAATGAGCAGTTCTTC. Its protein product is CASSVGRGGGSSYNEQFF.

The J gene is TRBJ2-5, the V gene TRBV24-1, with 9 positions matching TRBD1. CDR1 is KGHDR, CDR2 SFDVKD, per germline. The V segment lost 9 bases and the J segment 5 bases; nucleotides outside the gene matches: 15. This CDR3 is 16 amino acids long. The CDR3 DNA sequence: TGTGCCACCCTGGTCCGGGACAGGGAATCTTGGGAGACCCAGTACTTC. Its protein product is CATLVRDRESWETQYF.

This clonotype was recorded at least ten times. This rearrangement joins TRBV5-6 to TRBJ2-1; TRBD2 is a possible D gene (5 bases). CDR3 length equals 14 residues. The V gene's germline CDR1 is SGHDT and CDR2 YYEEEE. Trimming removed 1 base at V and 5 bases at J, with 10 bases between. The CDR3, as DNA: TGTGCCAGCAGCTTGTGGACTCTTAACAATGAGCAGTTCTTC. As protein: CASSLWTLNNEQFF.

This clonotype was picked up many times. The chain recombines TRBV5-1 with TRBJ2-3; TRBD2 might be the D (6 bases). Germline lookup yields CDR1 SGHRS and CDR2 YFSETQ. The CDR3 is 16 amino acids. V lost 3 bases and J lost 0, with 14 bases in between. CDR3 coding DNA: TGCGCCAGCAGCTCCCTGCAGGCGGGAAGCACAGATACGCAGTATTTT. This sequence encodes CASSSLQAGSTDTQYF.

This clonotype has ten or more counts. The chain recombines TRBV5-1 with TRBJ1-5; D is possibly TRBD1 (6 bases). Trimming stripped 6 bases from V and 6 bases from J, with 13 bases between. Germline CDR1 and CDR2: SGHRS and YFSETQ. This CDR3 contains 13 residues. CDR3 sequence: CASKQDSGQPQHF. CDR3 nucleotide sequence: TGCGCCAGCAAACAGGACAGCGGTCAGCCCCAGCATTTT.

In this sample, this clonotype turned up many times. This chain joins TRBV10-3 and TRBJ2-4, with D possibly being TRBD1 (5 bases). Germline assignment: CDR1 ENHRY and CDR2 SYGVKD. The V end lost 7 bases, the J end lost 4 bases, and 8 bases lay between the germline ends. CDR3 length: 12 residues. CDR3 bases: TGTGCCATCAAGGACAATAAAAACATTCAGTACTTC. The encoded protein is CAIKDNKNIQYF.

The chain combines TRBV30 with TRBJ2-1; TRBD2 might be the D (6 bases). Germline loops: CDR1 GTSNPN, CDR2 SVGIG (reference sequence). The CDR3 runs 11 residues. With 5 bases removed from V and 8 bases from J, the gap between germline ends came to 10 bases. The chain's CDR3 is CAWGEADEQFF. Written as DNA, the CDR3 is TGTGCCTGGGGGGAGGCAGATGAGCAGTTCTTC.

The sample holds many counts of this clonotype. The J gene is TRBJ2-6, the V gene TRBV12-3 or TRBV12-4; D is unclear. V lost 1 base and J lost 4, with 14 bases in between. The CDR3 contains 17 residues. This CDR3 is CASSLEGGWVGANVLTF. DNA of the CDR3: TGTGCCAGCAGTTTAGAGGGTGGCTGGGTCGGGGCCAACGTCCTGACTTTC.

This clonotype was seen ten or more times. The rearrangement links TRBV29-1 to TRBJ2-5, with D unclear. V was trimmed by 8 bases and J by 5 bases, leaving 12 bases between them. Germline V gene lookup returns CDR1 SQVTM and CDR2 ANQGSEA. This CDR3 region has 11 residues. CDR3 sequence: CSLIEGETQYF. In DNA, the CDR3 is TGCAGCCTGATTGAAGGCGAGACCCAGTACTTC.

Many counts were recorded for this clonotype. The rearrangement uses TRBV15 and TRBJ2-1; 7 bases map to TRBD2. Germline CDR1 is LNHNV and CDR2 is YYDKDF (reference sequence). The CDR3 is made up of 16 amino acids. With 3 bases clipped from V and 8 bases from J, the junction kept 13 bases outside the gene matches. The CDR3 loop reads CATSSPFREGGDEQFF. For the CDR3, the DNA is TGTGCCACCAGCAGCCCGTTTAGGGAGGGAGGGGATGAGCAGTTCTTC.

V usage is TRBV28 and J usage is TRBJ1-4, with D hard to call. Trimming cost V 2 bases and J 8 bases, with 15 bases left between them. The CDR3 runs to 15 residues. Germline V gene sequence: CDR1 MDHEN, CDR2 SYDVKM. The CDR3 DNA follows: TGTGCCAGCAGTTTAACCCCCCGGCTAAAGGAAAAACTGTTTTTT. It is translated as CASSLTPRLKEKLFF. Using reference TRBV28 and TRBJ1-4 for the parts outside the CDR3, the full variable domain is DVKVTQSSRYLVKRTGEKVFLECVQDMDHENMFWYRQDPGLGLRLIYFSYDVKMKEKGDIPEGYSVSREKKERFSLILESASTNQTSMYLCASSLTPRLKEKLFFGSGTQLSVL.

This clonotype has ten or more counts. The V gene is TRBV20-1, the J gene TRBJ1-6; unclear D gene. The CDR3 spans 20 residues. The germline gives CDR1 DFQATT, CDR2 SNEGSKA (reference sequence). V lost 2 bases and J lost 0, with 23 bases in between. The CDR3 DNA sequence: TGCAGTGCTAGACTAGACCCAACGGCCTTGGTGAGCTCCTATAATTCACCCCTCCACTTT. Its protein product is CSARLDPTALVSSYNSPLHF.